The 8 T cell receptor beta chains below come from one sample, sequenced in a study of cytomegalovirus exposure and HLA in healthy donors (dated by TCRdb to 2016 to 2017). Library preparation employed the immunoSEQ multiplex PCR assay. For the multiplex PCR, a mixture combining 60 forward primers for TCR Vbeta segments and 13 reverse primers for TCR Jbeta segments was used. TCRdb took over this immuneACCESS table, retaining in-frame rearrangements with V and J assigned. Such tables are incomplete; in checked studies, under half of the missing clones stem from an unresolved V gene, and the remainder is unexplained. The table for this sample records fewer than 150,000 clones. Roughly 2% of the sample is taken by the ten largest. Sequencing used PBMCs. These receptors all stem from an older woman in good health and CMV-seronegative.

This chain links TRBV5-4 with TRBJ2-5, with TRBD2 matching 7 bases. V shed 4 bases and J 4 bases; nucleotides not matched to a gene: 4. The CDR3 length is 13 residues. The germline CDR1 and CDR2 sequences are SGHNT and YYREEE (reference sequence). This CDR3 is CASSTWEGETQYF. For the CDR3, the DNA is TGTGCCAGCAGCACCTGGGAGGGAGAGACCCAGTACTTC. The full variable domain, rest sourced from reference TRBV5-4 and TRBJ2-5, is ETGVTQSPTHLIKTRGQQVTLRCSSQSGHNTVSWYQQALGQGPQFIFQYYREEENGRGNFPPRFSGLQFPNYSSELNVNALELDDSALYLCASSTWEGETQYFGPGTRLLVL.

This sequence joins TRBV29-1 and TRBJ2-7; 7 nucleotides line up with TRBD1. J was trimmed by 4 bases and V by 6 bases; bases with no gene match: 9. Germline V gene sequence: CDR1 SQVTM, CDR2 ANQGSEA. The CDR3 has 13 residues. This chain's CDR3 is CSVGQAMEYEQYF. The DNA of the CDR3 is TGCAGCGTCGGACAGGCCATGGAGTACGAGCAGTACTTC.

The chain has TRBV4-1 and TRBJ2-5, with 7 bases identical to TRBD2. Looked up from germline, CDR1 is MGHRA and CDR2 is YSYEKL. V lost 2 bases and J lost 5; bases outside the gene matches: 20. CDR3 length: 19 residues. CDR3 region: CASSQLAPPFLAGEETQYF. CDR3 nucleotides: TGCGCCAGCAGCCAATTAGCCCCCCCCTTCTTGGCGGGGGAGGAGACCCAGTACTTC.

This chain links TRBV7-9 with TRBJ2-5, with 9 bases that match TRBD2. The CDR3 extends over 13 amino acids. CDR1 SEHNR and CDR2 FQNEAQ come from the germline V gene (reference sequence). V gave up 5 bases and J gave up 13 bases; unmatched junction bases: 11. The CDR3 region has the DNA TGTGCCAGCAGCCCAGGGGCGGGGGGGCTAGCGTACTTC. This sequence encodes CASSPGAGGLAYF.

The CDR3: CSVVSDGNTIYF. The CDR3 DNA is TGCAGCGTTGTGAGTGATGGAAACACCATATATTTT. J is TRBJ1-3 and V is TRBV29-1, with no clear D. Germline-derived CDR1 and CDR2 are SQVTM and ANQGSEA. CDR3 length: 12 amino acids. V lost 4 bases, J lost 3 bases, and 7 bases lay in between.

This chain joins TRBV5-1 and TRBJ2-2; no clear D gene. V was clipped by 2 bases and J by 0 bases, with 8 bases between them. Per germline, CDR1 SGHRS and CDR2 YFSETQ. CDR3 size: 15 residues. The CDR3 spells CASSLDSPNTGELFF. In nucleotides, the CDR3 is TGCGCCAGCAGCTTAGATAGCCCGAACACCGGGGAGCTGTTTTTT.

The CDR3 sequence is CAISEGLAEQFF. The CDR3 bases are TGTGCCATCAGTGAGGGCCTAGCGGAGCAGTTCTTC. This chain links TRBV10-3 with TRBJ2-1; possible D gene TRBD2, 6 bases. The CDR3 contains 12 residues. Trimming cost V 2 bases and J 10 bases, with 9 bases left between them. Germline V gene data show CDR1 as ENHRY and CDR2 as SYGVKD.

The chain employs TRBV6-9 and TRBJ1-1; TRBD1 might be the D (6 bases). Germline V gene sequence: CDR1 MNHGY, CDR2 SVAAGI. The CDR3 loop spans 18 amino acids. Trimming shortened V by 2 bases and J by 1 base, and 20 bases separated the two germline ends. CDR3 DNA sequence: TGTGCCAGCAGTTATCCCGGACAGCTAGATACGACGAACACTGAAGCTTTCTTT. It yields the protein CASSYPGQLDTTNTEAFF.